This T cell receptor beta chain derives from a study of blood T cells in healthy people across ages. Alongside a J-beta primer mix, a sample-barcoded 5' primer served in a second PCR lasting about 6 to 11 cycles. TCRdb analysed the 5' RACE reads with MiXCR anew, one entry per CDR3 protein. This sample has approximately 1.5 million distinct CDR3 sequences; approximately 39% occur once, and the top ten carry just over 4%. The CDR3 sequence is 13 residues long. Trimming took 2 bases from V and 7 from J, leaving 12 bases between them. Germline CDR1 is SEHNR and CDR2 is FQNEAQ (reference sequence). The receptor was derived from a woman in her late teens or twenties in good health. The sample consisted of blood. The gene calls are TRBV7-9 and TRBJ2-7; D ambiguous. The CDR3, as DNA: TGTGCCAGCAGCTTATTACTAAACAATGAGCAGTACTTC. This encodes CASSLLLNNEQYF.